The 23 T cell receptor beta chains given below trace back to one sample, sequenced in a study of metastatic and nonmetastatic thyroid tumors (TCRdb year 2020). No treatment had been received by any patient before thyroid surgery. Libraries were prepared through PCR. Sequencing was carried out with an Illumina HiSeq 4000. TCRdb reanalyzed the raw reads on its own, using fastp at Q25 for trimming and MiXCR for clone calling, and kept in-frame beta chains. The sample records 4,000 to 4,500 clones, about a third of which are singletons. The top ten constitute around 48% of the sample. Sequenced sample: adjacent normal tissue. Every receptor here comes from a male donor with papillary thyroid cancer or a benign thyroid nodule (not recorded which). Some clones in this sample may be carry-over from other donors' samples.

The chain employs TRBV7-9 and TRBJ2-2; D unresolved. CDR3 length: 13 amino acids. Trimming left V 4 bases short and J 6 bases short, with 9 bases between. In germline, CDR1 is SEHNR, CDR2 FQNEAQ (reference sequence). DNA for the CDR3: TGTGCCAGCAGCTATGGGGTAGCCGGGGAGCTGTTTTTT. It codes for CASSYGVAGELFF.

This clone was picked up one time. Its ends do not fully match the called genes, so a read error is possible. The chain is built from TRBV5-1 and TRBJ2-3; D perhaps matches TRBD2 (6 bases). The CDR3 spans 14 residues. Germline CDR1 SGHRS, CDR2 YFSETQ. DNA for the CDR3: TGCGCCAGCAGTAGCGGACCGGCCTCAGAAACGCAGTTGTTT. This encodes CASSSGPASETQLF.

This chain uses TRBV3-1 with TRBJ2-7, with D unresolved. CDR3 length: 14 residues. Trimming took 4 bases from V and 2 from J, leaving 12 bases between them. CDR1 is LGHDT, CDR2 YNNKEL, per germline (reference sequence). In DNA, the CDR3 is TGTGCCAGCAGCCCGTCCCCGCAGGCCTACGAGCAGTACTTC. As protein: CASSPSPQAYEQYF.

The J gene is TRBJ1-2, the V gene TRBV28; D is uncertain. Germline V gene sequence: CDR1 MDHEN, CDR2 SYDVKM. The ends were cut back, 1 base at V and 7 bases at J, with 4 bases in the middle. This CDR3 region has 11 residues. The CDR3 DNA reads TGTGCCAGCAGTTTATACTCTGGCTACACCTTC. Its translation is CASSLYSGYTF.

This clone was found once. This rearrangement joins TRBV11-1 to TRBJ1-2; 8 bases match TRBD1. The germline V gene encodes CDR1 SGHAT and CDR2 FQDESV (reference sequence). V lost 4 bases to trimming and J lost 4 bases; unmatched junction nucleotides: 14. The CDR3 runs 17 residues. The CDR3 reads CASSSSFGQGGTYGYTF. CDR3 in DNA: TGTGCCAGCAGCTCTTCTTTTGGACAGGGAGGAACCTATGGCTACACCTTC.

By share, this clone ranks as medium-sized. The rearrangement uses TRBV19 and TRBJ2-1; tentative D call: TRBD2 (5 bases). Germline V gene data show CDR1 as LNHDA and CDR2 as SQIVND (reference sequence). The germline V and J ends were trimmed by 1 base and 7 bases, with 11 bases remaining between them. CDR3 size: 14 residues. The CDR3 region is CASSIGLAANEQFF. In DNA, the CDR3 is TGTGCCAGTAGTATAGGGCTAGCTGCGAATGAGCAGTTCTTC. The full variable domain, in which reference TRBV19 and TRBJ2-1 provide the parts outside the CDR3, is DGGITQSPKYLFRKEGQNVTLSCEQNLNHDAMYWYRQDPGQGLRLIYYSQIVNDFQKGDIAEGYSVSREKKESFPLTVTSAQKNPTAFYLCASSIGLAANEQFFGPGTRLTVL.

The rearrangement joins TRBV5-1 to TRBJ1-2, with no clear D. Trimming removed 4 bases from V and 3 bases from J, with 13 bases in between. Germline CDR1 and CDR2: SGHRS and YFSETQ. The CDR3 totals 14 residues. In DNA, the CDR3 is TGCGCCAGCAGCCATCCTGGGCTGGACTATGGCTACACCTTC. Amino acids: CASSHPGLDYGYTF.

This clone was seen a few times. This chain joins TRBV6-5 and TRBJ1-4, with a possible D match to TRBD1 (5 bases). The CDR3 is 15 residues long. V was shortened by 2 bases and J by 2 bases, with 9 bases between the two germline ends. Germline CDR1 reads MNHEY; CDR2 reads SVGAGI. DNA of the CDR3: TGTGCCAGCAGTTACAATGGGGGGACTAATGAAAAACTGTTTTTT. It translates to CASSYNGGTNEKLFF.

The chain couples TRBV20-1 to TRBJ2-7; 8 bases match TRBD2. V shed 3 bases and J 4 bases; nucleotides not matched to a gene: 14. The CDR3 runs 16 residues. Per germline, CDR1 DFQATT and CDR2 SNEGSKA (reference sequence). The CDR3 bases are TGCAGTGCTAGGGAGGCTGGCGCGGGAGGAACGTACGAGCAGTACTTC. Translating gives CSAREAGAGGTYEQYF.

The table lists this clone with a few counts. CDR3 in amino acids: CASSGLAASNEQFF. The CDR3 DNA reads TGTGCCAGCAGCGGACTAGCGGCATCCAATGAGCAGTTCTTC. V usage is TRBV6-1 and J usage is TRBJ2-1; 10 bases match TRBD2. This CDR3 is 14 amino acids long. Trimming removed 6 bases from V and 6 bases from J; junction bases left unmatched: 5. Looked up from germline, CDR1 is MNHNS and CDR2 is SASEGT.

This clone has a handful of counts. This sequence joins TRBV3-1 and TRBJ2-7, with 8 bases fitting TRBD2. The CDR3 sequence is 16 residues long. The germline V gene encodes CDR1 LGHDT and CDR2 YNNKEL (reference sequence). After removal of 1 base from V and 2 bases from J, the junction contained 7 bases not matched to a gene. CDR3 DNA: TGTGCCAGCAGCCAAGGGGCTAGCGGGCAAACCTACGAGCAGTACTTC. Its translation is CASSQGASGQTYEQYF.

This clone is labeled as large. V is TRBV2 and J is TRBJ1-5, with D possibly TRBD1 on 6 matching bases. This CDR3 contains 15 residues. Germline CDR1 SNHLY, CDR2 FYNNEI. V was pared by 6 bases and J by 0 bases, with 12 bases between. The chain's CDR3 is CASRSSGVSNQPQHF. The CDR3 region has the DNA TGTGCCAGCAGGAGCTCAGGGGTTAGCAATCAGCCCCAGCATTTT.

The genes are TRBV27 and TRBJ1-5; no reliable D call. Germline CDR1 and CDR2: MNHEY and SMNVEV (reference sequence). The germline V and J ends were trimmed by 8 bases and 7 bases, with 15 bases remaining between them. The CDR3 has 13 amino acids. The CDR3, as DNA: TGTGCCAGCGGACCCCAGCGGTGGCAGCCCCAGCATTTT. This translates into CASGPQRWQPQHF.

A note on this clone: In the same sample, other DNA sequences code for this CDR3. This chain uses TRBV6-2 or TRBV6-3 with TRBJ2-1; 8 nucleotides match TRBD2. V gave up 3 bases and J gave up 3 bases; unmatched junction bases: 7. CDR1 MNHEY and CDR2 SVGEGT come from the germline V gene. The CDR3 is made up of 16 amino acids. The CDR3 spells CASSYPTSGVYNEQFF. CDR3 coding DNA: TGTGCCAGCAGTTATCCCACTAGCGGTGTCTACAATGAGCAGTTCTTC.

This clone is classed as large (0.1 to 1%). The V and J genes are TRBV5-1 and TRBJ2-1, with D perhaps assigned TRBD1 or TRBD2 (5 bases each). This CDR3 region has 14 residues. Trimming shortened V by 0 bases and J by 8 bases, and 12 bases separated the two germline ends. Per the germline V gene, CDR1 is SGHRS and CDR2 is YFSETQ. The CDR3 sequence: CASSLVGPGDEQFF. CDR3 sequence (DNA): TGCGCCAGCAGCTTGGTGGGACCAGGTGATGAGCAGTTCTTC.

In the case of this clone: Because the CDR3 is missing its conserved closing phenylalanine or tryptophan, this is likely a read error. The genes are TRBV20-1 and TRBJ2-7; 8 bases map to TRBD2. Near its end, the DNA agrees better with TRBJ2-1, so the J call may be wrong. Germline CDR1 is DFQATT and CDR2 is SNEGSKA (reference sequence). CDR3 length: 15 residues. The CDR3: CSARAPSGCFYEQFY. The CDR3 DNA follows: TGCAGTGCCCGTGCCCCTAGCGGGTGTTTCTACGAGCAGTTCTAC.

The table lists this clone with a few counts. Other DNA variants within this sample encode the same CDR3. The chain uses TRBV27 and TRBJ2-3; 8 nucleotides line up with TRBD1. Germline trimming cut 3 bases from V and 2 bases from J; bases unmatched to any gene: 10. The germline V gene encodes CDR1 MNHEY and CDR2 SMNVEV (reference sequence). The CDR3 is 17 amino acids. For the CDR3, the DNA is TGTGCCAGCAGTTTTACCCGGACAGGGAAATTCACAGATACGCAGTATTTT. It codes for CASSFTRTGKFTDTQYF.

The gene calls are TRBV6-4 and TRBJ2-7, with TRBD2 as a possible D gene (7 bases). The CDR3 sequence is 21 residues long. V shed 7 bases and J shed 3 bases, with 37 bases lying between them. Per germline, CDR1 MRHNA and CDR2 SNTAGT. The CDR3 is CASTPGEGGGPAYLPYYEQYF. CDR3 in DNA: TGTGCCAGCACTCCTGGAGAGGGAGGGGGACCAGCTTACCTTCCTTACTACGAGCAGTACTTC.

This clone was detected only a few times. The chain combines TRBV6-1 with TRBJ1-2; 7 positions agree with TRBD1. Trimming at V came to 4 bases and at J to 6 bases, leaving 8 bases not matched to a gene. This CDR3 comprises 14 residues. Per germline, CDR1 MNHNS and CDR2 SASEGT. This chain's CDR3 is CASSGLGTDDGYTF. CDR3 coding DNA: TGTGCCAGCAGTGGGCTTGGGACAGATGATGGCTACACCTTC.

CDR3 protein: CASSQGATTGELFF. CDR3 bases: TGTGCCAGCAGCCAGGGGGCTACCACCGGGGAGCTGTTTTTT. The chain recombines TRBV7-9 with TRBJ2-2, with 8 bases aligning to TRBD1. The CDR3 consists of 14 residues. Germline-derived CDR1 and CDR2 are SEHNR and FQNEAQ (reference sequence). V was clipped by 5 bases and J by 4 bases; unmatched bases: 3.

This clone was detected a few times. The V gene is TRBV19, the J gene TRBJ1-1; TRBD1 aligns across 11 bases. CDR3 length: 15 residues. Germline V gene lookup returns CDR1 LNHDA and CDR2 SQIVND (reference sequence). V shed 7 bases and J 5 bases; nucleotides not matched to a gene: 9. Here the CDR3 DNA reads TGTGCCAGTAACGCCAGGACAGGGGGCTGGACTGAAGCTTTCTTT. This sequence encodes CASNARTGGWTEAFF.

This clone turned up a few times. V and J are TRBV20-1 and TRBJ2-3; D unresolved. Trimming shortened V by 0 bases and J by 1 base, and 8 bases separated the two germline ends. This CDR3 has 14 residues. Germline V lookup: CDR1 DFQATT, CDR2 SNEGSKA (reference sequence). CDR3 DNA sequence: TGCAGTGCTAGAGATACTGGACGCACAGATACGCAGTATTTT. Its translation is CSARDTGRTDTQYF.

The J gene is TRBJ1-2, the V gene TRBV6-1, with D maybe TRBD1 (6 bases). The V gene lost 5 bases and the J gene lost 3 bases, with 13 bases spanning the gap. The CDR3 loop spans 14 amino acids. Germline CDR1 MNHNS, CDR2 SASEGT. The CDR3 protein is CASSQEGGHYGYTF. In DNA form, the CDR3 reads TGTGCCAGCAGTCAGGAGGGGGGTCACTATGGCTACACCTTC.